This entry is about one TCR beta chain. This clonotype has more than one count but fewer than ten. This receptor's antigen is unknown. No much larger clonotype is one base removed from it; base qualities were not supplied. This entry belongs to a study of T cells in Graves' hyperthyroidism and ophthalmopathy (dated 2019 in TCRdb). Concerning the study at large: Peripheral blood was collected at initial diagnosis, before any treatment. Prospective prediction of ophthalmopathy was tested in an independent validation cohort of 18 to 20 hyperthyroidism patients and some 17 patients who later progressed to ophthalmopathy. After blood sampling, hyperthyroidism patients were treated with methimazole at a starting dose of 30 mg daily, and ophthalmopathy patients were treated with high-dose intravenous methylprednisolone. The study also compared thyroid tissue and blood T-cell repertoires from roughly 6 Graves' hyperthyroidism patients. TCR V-J signatures able to tell the groups apart were searched for in a discovery cohort of around 95 patients, of whom more than 40 had Graves' ophthalmopathy and some 60 had stable Graves' hyperthyroidism. The paper reports TCR Vbeta CDR3 sequencing of 140 or so peripheral blood samples: 43 ophthalmopathy, about 75 hyperthyroidism and 17 progressor patients. The roughly 99 discovery patients were divided at random into training and test sets in a 7:3 ratio.

Stable Graves' hyperthyroidism was defined as no progression to ophthalmopathy during 18 months of follow-up. Hyperthyroidism patients were aged 18 to 65 years and newly diagnosed, with disease duration of less than 2 months. Any patient with an uncontrolled infection, another autoimmune disease, pregnancy or lactation was excluded. Diagnoses were established on the basis of clinical symptoms, serum thyroxine and TRAb, thyroid ultrasound, and orbital computed tomography. PBMCs were separated from roughly 10 ml of fresh peripheral blood using Ficoll-Paque density gradient centrifugation. Trizol reagent was used to extract total RNA, and RNA quality was then checked on an Agilent 2100 Bioanalyzer. The TCR beta CDR3 regions were amplified from RNA transcripts. The TCR CDR3 was subjected to a first round of RT-PCR using the HTBI primer set and the Qiagen OneStep RT-PCR kit. The libraries were constructed in a second round of multiplex PCR and then size-selected and purified. Paired-end sequencing of the libraries was performed with 100 bp reads on an Illumina HiSeq2000. Per the source publication's procedure: SOAPnuke was used to process the raw data, with reads discarded if the reads contained adapters or uncalled bases, had a mean Phred below 15, or lacked an exact constant-primer or identifier match. COPE v1.2.5 was used to merge the high-quality paired reads, and each unique nucleotide sequence was defined as a clonotype. Clonotypes were aligned to IMGT TRBV, TRBD and TRBJ reference segments using MiTCR v1.1. The analysis was restricted to V-J combinations with a frequency above 0.0001, which together covered 99% to 99.2% of the repertoires. The TCS score was defined as the ratio of F50 (clonal expansion) to E x V (chaos), calculated using BLOSUM62-based TCRdist between CDR3 peptides within each V-J. Welch's t-statistics and random forest reduced approximately 520 V-J features to some 14, which were used in a naive Bayes classifier (R e1071). TCRdb trimmed public reads at Q25 via fastp, called clones via MiXCR and kept in-frame beta chains. Identical CDR3 proteins give one entry, which carries the most common genes and DNA. The V and J calls here are based on TCRdb, not the publication. The sample data list under 650,000 distinct CDR3 sequences, and 16% of these were observed just once. The ten largest clonotypes hold about 3.8% of the sample.

Study-wide conclusions, independent of this receptor: In validation, the model predicted progression to ophthalmopathy a median of roughly 6.5 months before onset, with approximately 70% sensitivity and 72.22% specificity. Sample size was not statistically predetermined, and investigators were not blinded to group allocation. Ophthalmopathy was separated from stable hyperthyroidism by a 13 V-J signature model, with approximately 90% sensitivity and about 84% specificity obtained in cross-validation and 80%/75% obtained in testing. Blood samples also contained most of the expanded thyroid clonotypes (frequency above 0.001), which suggests that blood repertoires may reflect thyroid immune responses.

The receptor was isolated from a woman in her 30s with Graves' hyperthyroidism. Sequencing was performed on blood.

This receptor carries the CDR3 CSAPTGEEKLFF. The DNA sequence is given as TGCAGTGCTCCAACAGGAGAGGAAAAACTGTTTTTT. The receptor chain draws on TRBV20-1 and TRBJ1-4, with TRBD1 tentatively as D gene (5 bases match). V drops 5 bases and J drops 8 bases, leaving 12 bases in between. According to the germline V gene (reference sequence), CDR1 reads DFQATT and CDR2 reads SNEGSKA. CDR3 length: 12 amino acids, cysteine to phenylalanine. The CDR3 DNA has 36 bases and is translated from base 1.